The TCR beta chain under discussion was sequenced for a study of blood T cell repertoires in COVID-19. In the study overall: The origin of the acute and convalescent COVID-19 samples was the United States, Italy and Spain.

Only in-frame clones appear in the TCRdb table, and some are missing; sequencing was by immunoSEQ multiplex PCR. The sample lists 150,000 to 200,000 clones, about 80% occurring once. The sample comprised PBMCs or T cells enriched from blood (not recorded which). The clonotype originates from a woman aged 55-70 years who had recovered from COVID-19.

The CDR3 DNA follows: TGTGCCAGCAGTCTCACCGGGGTTGAAAAACTGTTTTTT. It yields the protein CASSLTGVEKLFF. V and J are TRBV27 and TRBJ1-4; D gene ambiguous. This CDR3 comprises 13 residues. V lost 5 bases and J lost 7, with 11 bases in between. From germline, CDR1 is MNHEY and CDR2 SMNVEV (reference sequence).